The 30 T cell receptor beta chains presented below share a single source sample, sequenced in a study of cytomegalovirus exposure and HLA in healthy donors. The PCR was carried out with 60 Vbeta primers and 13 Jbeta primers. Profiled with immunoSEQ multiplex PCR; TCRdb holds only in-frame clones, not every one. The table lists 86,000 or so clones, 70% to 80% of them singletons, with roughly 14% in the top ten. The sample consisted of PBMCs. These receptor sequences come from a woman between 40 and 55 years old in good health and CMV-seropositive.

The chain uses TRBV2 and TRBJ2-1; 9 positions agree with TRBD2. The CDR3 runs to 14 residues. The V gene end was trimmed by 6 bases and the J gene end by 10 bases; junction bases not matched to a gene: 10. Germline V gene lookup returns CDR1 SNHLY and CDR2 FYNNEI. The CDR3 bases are TGTGCCAGCAGCCCCGGGACTAGCTGGTTGGAGCAGTTCTTC. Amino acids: CASSPGTSWLEQFF.

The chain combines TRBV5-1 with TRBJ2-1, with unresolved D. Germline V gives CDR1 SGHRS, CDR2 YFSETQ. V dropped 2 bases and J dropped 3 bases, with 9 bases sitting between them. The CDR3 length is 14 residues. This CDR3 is CASSLGDNYNEQFF. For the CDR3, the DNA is TGCGCCAGCAGCTTAGGTGACAACTACAATGAGCAGTTCTTC.

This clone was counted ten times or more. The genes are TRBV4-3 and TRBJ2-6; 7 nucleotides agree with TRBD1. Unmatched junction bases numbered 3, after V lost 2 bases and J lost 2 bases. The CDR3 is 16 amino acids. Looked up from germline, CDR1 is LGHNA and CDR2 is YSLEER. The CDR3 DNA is TGCGCCAGCAGCCAATCCGACAGGGCTGGGGCCAACGTCCTGACTTTC. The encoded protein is CASSQSDRAGANVLTF.

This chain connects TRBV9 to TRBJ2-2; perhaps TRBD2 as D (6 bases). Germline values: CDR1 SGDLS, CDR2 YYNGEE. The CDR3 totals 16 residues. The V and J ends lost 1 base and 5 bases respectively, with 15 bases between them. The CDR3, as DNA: TGTGCCAGCAGCGTATGGGGCAACAGCGGGACCGGGGAGCTGTTTTTT. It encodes CASSVWGNSGTGELFF.

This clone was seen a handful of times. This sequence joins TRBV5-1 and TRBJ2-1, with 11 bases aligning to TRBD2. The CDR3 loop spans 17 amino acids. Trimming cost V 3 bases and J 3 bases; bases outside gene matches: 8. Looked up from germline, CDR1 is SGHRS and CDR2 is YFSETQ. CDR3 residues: CASSWGIAGGDYNEQFF. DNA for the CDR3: TGCGCCAGCAGCTGGGGGATAGCGGGGGGGGACTACAATGAGCAGTTCTTC.

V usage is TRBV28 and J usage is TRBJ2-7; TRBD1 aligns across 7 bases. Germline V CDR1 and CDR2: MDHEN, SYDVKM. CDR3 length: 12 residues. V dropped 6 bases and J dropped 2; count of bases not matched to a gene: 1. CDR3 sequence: CASRGQPYEQYF. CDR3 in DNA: TGTGCCAGCAGGGGACAGCCCTACGAGCAGTACTTC. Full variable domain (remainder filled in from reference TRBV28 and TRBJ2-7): DVKVTQSSRYLVKRTGEKVFLECVQDMDHENMFWYRQDPGLGLRLIYFSYDVKMKEKGDIPEGYSVSREKKERFSLILESASTNQTSMYLCASRGQPYEQYFGPGTRLTVT.

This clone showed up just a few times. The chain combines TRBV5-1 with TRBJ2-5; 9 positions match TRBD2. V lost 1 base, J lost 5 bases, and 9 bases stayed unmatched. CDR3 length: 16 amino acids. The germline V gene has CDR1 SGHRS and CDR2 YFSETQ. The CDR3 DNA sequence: TGCGCCAGCAGCTTGATCTCCGCGGGAGGGAGGGAGACCCAGTACTTC. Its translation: CASSLISAGGRETQYF.

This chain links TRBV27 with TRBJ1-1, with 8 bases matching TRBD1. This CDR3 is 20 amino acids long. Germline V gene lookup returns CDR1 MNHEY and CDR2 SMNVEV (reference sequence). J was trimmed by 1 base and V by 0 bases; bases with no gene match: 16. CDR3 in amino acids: CASSLSYSWGVGQANTEAFF. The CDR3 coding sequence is TGTGCCAGCAGTTTATCCTACTCCTGGGGGGTGGGACAGGCGAACACTGAAGCTTTCTTT.

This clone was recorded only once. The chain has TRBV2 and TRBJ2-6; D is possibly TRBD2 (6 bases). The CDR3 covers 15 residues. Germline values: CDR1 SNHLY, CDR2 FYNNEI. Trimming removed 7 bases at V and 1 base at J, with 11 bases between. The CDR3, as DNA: TGTGCCAGCAAGGAACGGGGGTCTGGGGCCAACGTCCTGACTTTC. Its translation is CASKERGSGANVLTF.

The CDR3 loop reads CASTLLLATGPSSGNTIYF. CDR3 nucleotide sequence: TGTGCCAGCACCCTCCTCCTTGCGACAGGTCCGAGCTCTGGAAACACCATATATTTT. The chain carries TRBV7-8 and TRBJ1-3; the D gene is possibly TRBD1 (6 bases). The ends were cut back, 7 bases at V and 0 bases at J, with 25 bases in the middle. Germline CDR1 SGHVS, CDR2 FQNEAQ. This CDR3 spans 19 amino acids. Combining the CDR3 with reference TRBV7-8 and TRBJ1-3 gives the whole variable domain GAGVSQSPRYKVAKRGQDVALRCDPISGHVSLFWYQQALGQGPEFLTYFQNEAQLDKSGLPSDRFFAERPEGSVSTLKIQRTQQEDSAVYLCASTLLLATGPSSGNTIYFGEGSWLTVV.

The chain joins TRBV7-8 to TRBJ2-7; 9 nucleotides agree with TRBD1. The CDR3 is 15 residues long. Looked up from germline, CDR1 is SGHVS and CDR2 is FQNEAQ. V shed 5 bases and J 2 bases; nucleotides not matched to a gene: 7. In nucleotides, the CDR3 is TGTGCCAGCAGCCCACAGGGGGCGCTCACCTACGAGCAGTACTTC. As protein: CASSPQGALTYEQYF. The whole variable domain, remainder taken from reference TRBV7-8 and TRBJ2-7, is GAGVSQSPRYKVAKRGQDVALRCDPISGHVSLFWYQQALGQGPEFLTYFQNEAQLDKSGLPSDRFFAERPEGSVSTLKIQRTQQEDSAVYLCASSPQGALTYEQYFGPGTRLTVT.

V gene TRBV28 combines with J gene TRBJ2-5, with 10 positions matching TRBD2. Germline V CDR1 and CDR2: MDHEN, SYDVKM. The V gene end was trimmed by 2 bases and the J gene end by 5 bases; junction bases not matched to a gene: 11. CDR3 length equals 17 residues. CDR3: CASSLSASGSWLETQYF. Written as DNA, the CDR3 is TGTGCCAGCAGTTTAAGTGCTAGCGGGAGTTGGTTGGAGACCCAGTACTTC.

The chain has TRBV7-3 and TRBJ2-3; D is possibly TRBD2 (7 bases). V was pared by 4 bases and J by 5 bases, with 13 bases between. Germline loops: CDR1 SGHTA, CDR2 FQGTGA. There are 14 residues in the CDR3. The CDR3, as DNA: TGTGCCAGCAGCTGGGGGGGGGCGGAAGATACGCAGTATTTT. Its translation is CASSWGGAEDTQYF.

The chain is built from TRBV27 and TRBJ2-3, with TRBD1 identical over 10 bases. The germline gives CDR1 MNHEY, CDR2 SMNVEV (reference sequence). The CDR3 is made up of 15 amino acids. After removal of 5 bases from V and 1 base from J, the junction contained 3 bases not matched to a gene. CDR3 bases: TGTGCCAGCAGTGACGGGACAGGGGGCACAGATACGCAGTATTTT. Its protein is CASSDGTGGTDTQYF.

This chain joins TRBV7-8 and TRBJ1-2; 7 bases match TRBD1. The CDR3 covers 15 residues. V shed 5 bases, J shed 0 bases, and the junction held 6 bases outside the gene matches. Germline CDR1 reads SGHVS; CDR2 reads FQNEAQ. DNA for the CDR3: TGTGCCAGCAGCCCCCAGGGACAGCCTAACTATGGCTACACCTTC. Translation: CASSPQGQPNYGYTF.

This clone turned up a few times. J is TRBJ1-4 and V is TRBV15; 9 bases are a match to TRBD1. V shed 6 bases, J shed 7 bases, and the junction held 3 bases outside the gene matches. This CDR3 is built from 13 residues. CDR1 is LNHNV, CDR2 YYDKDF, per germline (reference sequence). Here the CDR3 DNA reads TGTGCCACCAGGCGGGACAGGGCTGAAAAACTGTTTTTT. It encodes CATRRDRAEKLFF.

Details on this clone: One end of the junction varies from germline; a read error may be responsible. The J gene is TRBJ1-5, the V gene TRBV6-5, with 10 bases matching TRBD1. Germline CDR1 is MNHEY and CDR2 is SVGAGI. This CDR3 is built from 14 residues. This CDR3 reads CACRDRGYNQPQHF. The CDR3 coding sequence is TGTGCCTGCAGGGACAGGGGATACAATCAGCCCCAGCATTTT.

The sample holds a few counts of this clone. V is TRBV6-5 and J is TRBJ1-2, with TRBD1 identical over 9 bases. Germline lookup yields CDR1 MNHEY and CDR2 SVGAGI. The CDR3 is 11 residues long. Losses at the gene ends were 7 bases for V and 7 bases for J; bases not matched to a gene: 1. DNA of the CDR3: TGTGCCAGCAAACAGGGGGCTGGCTACACCTTC. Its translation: CASKQGAGYTF.

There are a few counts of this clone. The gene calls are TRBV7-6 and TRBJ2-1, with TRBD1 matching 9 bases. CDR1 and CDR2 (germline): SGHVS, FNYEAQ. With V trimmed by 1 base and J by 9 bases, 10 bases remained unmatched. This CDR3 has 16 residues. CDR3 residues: CASSLVSPGQGTEQFF. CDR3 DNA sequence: TGTGCCAGCAGCTTAGTATCGCCGGGACAGGGTACTGAGCAGTTCTTC.

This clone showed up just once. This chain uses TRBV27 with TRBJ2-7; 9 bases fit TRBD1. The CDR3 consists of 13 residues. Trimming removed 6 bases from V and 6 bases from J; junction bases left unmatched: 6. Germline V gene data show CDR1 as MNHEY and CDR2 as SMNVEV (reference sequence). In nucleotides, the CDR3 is TGTGCCAGCAGGCGGACAGGGGCGTTCGAGCAGTACTTC. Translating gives CASRRTGAFEQYF.

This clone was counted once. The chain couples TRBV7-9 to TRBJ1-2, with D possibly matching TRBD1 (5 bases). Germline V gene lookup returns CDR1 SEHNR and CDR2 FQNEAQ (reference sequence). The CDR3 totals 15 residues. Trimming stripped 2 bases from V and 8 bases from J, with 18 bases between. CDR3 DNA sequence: TGTGCCAGCAGCTTAACTCACAGGAACGTGCCCGGCTACACCTTC. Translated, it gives CASSLTHRNVPGYTF.

The CDR3 loop reads CASSSLAGGPGTGELFF. CDR3 coding DNA: TGTGCCAGCAGCTCTCTAGCGGGAGGGCCGGGGACCGGGGAGCTGTTTTTT. The chain joins TRBV7-2 to TRBJ2-2, with 12 bases that match TRBD2. Germline loops: CDR1 SGHTA, CDR2 FQGNSA. This CDR3 is 17 amino acids long. The junction had 8 bases not matched to a gene; V was cut back by 4 bases and J by 5 bases.

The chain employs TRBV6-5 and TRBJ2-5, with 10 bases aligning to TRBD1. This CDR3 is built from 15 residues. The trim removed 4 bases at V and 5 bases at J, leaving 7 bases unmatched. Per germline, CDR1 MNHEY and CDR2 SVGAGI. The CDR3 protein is CASSLGTGEHETQYF. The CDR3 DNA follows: TGTGCCAGCAGTTTAGGGACAGGGGAACACGAGACCCAGTACTTC.

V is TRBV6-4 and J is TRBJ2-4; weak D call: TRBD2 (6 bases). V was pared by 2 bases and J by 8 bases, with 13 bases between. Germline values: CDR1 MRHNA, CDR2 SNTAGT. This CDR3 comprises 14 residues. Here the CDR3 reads CASSDRPGGDIQYF. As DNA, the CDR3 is TGTGCCAGCAGTGACAGGCCGGGCGGGGACATTCAGTACTTC.

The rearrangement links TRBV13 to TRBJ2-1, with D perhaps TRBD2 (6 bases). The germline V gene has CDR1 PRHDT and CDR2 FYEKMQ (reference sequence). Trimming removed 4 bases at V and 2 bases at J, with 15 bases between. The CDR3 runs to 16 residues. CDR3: CASSSPGGVPYNEQFF. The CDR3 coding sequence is TGTGCCAGCAGCTCGCCTGGAGGGGTTCCCTACAATGAGCAGTTCTTC.

CDR3 loop: CASSHGCSNQPQHF. The CDR3 nucleotides read TGTGCCAGCAGCCACGGGTGTAGCAATCAGCCCCAGCATTTT. This chain uses TRBV6-8 with TRBJ1-5; D gene uncertain. Trimming pared 6 bases from V and 0 bases from J, leaving 9 bases between. Germline V gene sequence: CDR1 MNHGY, CDR2 SAAAGT. The CDR3 contains 14 residues.

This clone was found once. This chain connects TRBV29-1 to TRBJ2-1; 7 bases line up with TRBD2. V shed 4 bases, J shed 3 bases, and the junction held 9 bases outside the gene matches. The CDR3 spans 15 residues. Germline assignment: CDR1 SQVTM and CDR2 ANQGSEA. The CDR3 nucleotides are TGCAGCGTTGCGGCCGTAGCGGGCGGCTACAATGAGCAGTTCTTC. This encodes CSVAAVAGGYNEQFF.

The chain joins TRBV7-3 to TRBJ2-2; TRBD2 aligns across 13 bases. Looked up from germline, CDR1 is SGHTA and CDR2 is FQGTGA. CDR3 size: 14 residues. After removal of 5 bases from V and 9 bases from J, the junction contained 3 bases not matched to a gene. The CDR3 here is CASSLGTSGRELFF. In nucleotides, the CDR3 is TGTGCCAGCAGCCTCGGGACTAGCGGGAGGGAGCTGTTTTTT.

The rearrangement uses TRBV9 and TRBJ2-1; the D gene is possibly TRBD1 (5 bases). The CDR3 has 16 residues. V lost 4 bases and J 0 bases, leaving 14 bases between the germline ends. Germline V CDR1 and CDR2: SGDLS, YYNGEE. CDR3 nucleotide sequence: TGTGCCAGCAGCCTTGACAGCCTGAGCTCCTACAATGAGCAGTTCTTC. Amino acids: CASSLDSLSSYNEQFF.

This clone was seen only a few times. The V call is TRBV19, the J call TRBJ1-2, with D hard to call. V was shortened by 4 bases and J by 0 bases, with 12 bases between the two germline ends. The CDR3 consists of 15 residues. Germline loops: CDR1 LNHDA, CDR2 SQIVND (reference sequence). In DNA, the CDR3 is TGTGCCAGTAGTACCCTTATGCAGTCTAACTATGGCTACACCTTC. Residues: CASSTLMQSNYGYTF.